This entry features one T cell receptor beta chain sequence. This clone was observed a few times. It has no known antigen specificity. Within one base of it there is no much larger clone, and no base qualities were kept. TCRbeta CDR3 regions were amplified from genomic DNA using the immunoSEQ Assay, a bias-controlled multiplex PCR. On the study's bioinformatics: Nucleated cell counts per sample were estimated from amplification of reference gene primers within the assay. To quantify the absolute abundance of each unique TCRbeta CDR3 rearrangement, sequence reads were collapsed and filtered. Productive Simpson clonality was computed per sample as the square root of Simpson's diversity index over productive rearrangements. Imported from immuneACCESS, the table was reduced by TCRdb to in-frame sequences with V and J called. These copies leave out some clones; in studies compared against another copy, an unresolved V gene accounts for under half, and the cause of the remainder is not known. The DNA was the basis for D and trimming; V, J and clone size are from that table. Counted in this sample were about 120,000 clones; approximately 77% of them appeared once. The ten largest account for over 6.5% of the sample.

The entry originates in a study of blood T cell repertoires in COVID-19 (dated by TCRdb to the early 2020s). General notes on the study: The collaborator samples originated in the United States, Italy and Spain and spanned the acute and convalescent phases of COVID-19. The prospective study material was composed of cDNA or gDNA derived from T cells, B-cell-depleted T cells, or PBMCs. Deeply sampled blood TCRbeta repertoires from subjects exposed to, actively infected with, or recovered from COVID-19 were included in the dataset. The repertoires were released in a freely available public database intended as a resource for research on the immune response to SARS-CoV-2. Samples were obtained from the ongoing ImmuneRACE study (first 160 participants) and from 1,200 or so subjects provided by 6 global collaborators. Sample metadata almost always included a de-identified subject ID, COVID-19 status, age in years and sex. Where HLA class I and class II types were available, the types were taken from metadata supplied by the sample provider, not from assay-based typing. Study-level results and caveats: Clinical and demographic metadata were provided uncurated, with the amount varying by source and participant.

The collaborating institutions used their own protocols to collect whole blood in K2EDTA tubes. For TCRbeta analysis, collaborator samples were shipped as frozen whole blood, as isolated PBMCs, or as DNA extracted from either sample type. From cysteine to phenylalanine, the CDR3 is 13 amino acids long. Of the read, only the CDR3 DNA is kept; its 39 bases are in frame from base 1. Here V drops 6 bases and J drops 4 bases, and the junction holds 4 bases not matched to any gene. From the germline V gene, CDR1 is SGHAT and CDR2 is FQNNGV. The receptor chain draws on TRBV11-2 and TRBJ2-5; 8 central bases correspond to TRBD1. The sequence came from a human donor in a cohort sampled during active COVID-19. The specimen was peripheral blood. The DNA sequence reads TGTGCCAGCAGGGGACAGGTGGGAGAGACCCAGTACTTC. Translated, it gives CASRGQVGETQYF.